The rows below give T cell receptor beta chains drawn from one sample of a study of blood T cell repertoires in COVID-19. Assay: immunoSEQ multiplex PCR; the TCRdb copy retains only in-frame clones and omits some. The sample yields 95,000 to 120,000 clones, around 85% seen once. Sequencing was performed on peripheral blood. All receptors come from an older woman with COVID-19, enrolled during active disease. CDR3s include the opening cysteine and the closing phenylalanine or tryptophan. D genes are given only for firm matches. Not all rows give a size; the values are once, few, many and, for expanded clones, a class.

D gene: NA; V gene: TRBV12-3/TRBV12-4; J gene: TRBJ1-1; clone size: NA; CDR3 DNA: TGTGCCATACGAGATGGGCGGGGCCTGGAAGCTTTCTTT; CDR3 protein: CAIRDGRGLEAFF
D gene: TRBD1; V gene: TRBV15; J gene: TRBJ1-2; clone size: NA; CDR3 DNA: TGTGCCACCAGCAGAGACAGGGGGCGCGGCTATGGCTACACCTTC; CDR3 protein: CATSRDRGRGYGYTF
D gene: NA; V gene: TRBV19; J gene: TRBJ1-1; clone size: once; CDR3 DNA: TGTGCCAGTAGTACCTTGAACACTGAAGCTTTCTTT; CDR3 protein: CASSTLNTEAFF
D gene: NA; V gene: TRBV19; J gene: TRBJ1-1; clone size: NA; CDR3 DNA: TGTGCCAGTAGTATAGATTCGACAGGACCGATGAACACTGAAGCTTTCTTT; CDR3 protein: CASSIDSTGPMNTEAFF
D gene: NA; V gene: TRBV5-6; J gene: TRBJ1-2; clone size: NA; CDR3 DNA: TGTGCCAGCAGCTTGTTCGGAGGGGACTATGGCTACACCTTC; CDR3 protein: CASSLFGGDYGYTF
D gene: TRBD1; V gene: TRBV18; J gene: TRBJ2-1; clone size: NA; CDR3 DNA: TGTGCCAGCCGAAAAGCGGGACAGGGGATAAATGAGCAGTTCTTC; CDR3 protein: CASRKAGQGINEQFF
D gene: TRBD1; V gene: TRBV2; J gene: TRBJ1-1; clone size: NA; CDR3 DNA: TGTGCCAGCAGTCGACAGGGGCCAAACACTGAAGCTTTCTTT; CDR3 protein: CASSRQGPNTEAFF
D gene: NA; V gene: TRBV7-6; J gene: TRBJ1-5; clone size: NA; CDR3 DNA: TGTGCCAGCAGCTTAGGGCCGGGGGGGAGCAATCAGCCCCAGCATTTT; CDR3 protein: CASSLGPGGSNQPQHF
D gene: NA; V gene: TRBV11-2; J gene: TRBJ2-3; clone size: NA; CDR3 DNA: TGTGCCAGCAGCTTTATTCCGGGGGGCACAGATACGCAGTATTTT; CDR3 protein: CASSFIPGGTDTQYF
D gene: NA; V gene: TRBV12-5; J gene: TRBJ1-4; clone size: NA; CDR3 DNA: TGTGCTAGTGGAGACACCCCCACTAATGAAAAACTGTTTTTT; CDR3 protein: CASGDTPTNEKLFF
D gene: TRBD1; V gene: TRBV5-6; J gene: TRBJ1-3; clone size: NA; CDR3 DNA: TGTGCCAGCAGCTTGGGACAGGGGAATGGAAACACCATATATTTT; CDR3 protein: CASSLGQGNGNTIYF
D gene: TRBD1; V gene: TRBV2; J gene: TRBJ1-1; clone size: few; CDR3 DNA: TGTGCCAGCAGGCGGGACAGGGGGGCCATGAACACTGAAGCTTTCTTT; CDR3 protein: CASRRDRGAMNTEAFF